Listed below are T cell receptor beta chains from one sample, sequenced in a study of blood T cell repertoires in COVID-19. Data came from immunoSEQ multiplex PCR; TCRdb stores just in-frame clones and leaves some out. The sample lists 35,000 to 45,000 clones, approximately 90% seen once, with 8% to 9.5% in the top ten. The sequencing input was peripheral blood. The receptors derive from a man aged 50-59 years with active COVID-19. CDR3s include the opening cysteine and the closing phenylalanine or tryptophan. Fields, in order: D gene, V gene, J gene, clone size, CDR3 protein, CDR3 DNA. D genes are given only for firm matches. Clone size is shown for a subset of rows, as once, few, many or a class of expanded clone.

d_gene: TRBD2; v_gene: TRBV30; j_gene: TRBJ2-7; abundance: .; CDR3aa: CAWGGLGTSVYEQYF; CDR3nt: TGTGCCTGGGGGGGGCTGGGGACTAGCGTATACGAGCAGTACTTC
d_gene: TRBD1; v_gene: TRBV18; j_gene: TRBJ1-5; abundance: .; CDR3aa: CASSPGTVGSNQPQHF; CDR3nt: TGTGCCAGCTCACCTGGGACAGTGGGTAGCAATCAGCCCCAGCATTTT
d_gene: TRBD1; v_gene: TRBV5-1; j_gene: TRBJ2-7; abundance: .; CDR3aa: CASSLEQGREQYF; CDR3nt: TGCGCCAGCAGCTTGGAACAGGGGCGCGAGCAGTACTTT
d_gene: .; v_gene: TRBV11-2; j_gene: TRBJ2-2; abundance: .; CDR3aa: CASSKHLGETGELFF; CDR3nt: TGTGCCAGCAGCAAACACCTCGGGGAAACCGGGGAGCTGTTTTTT
d_gene: TRBD1; v_gene: TRBV28; j_gene: TRBJ1-1; abundance: .; CDR3aa: CASSPWDRERLFAFF; CDR3nt: TGTGCCAGCAGTCCTTGGGACAGGGAGCGTTTATTTGCTTTCTTT
d_gene: .; v_gene: TRBV19; j_gene: TRBJ2-1; abundance: .; CDR3aa: CASSIVNEQFF; CDR3nt: TGTGCCAGTAGTATAGTAAATGAGCAGTTCTTC
d_gene: .; v_gene: TRBV5-5; j_gene: TRBJ1-1; abundance: .; CDR3aa: CASSLARGWGTEAFF; CDR3nt: TGTGCCAGCAGCTTGGCGCGGGGATGGGGCACTGAAGCTTTCTTT
d_gene: TRBD2; v_gene: TRBV28; j_gene: TRBJ2-7; abundance: .; CDR3aa: CASLISGGSIYEQYF; CDR3nt: TGTGCCAGCCTTATTTCGGGCGGGAGTATCTACGAGCAGTACTTC
d_gene: TRBD2; v_gene: TRBV5-6; j_gene: TRBJ2-7; abundance: .; CDR3aa: CASSLAGTSGSKHF; CDR3nt: TGTGCCAGCAGCCTTGCCGGGACTAGTGGGTCGAAGCACTTC
d_gene: TRBD1; v_gene: TRBV19; j_gene: TRBJ1-5; abundance: once; CDR3aa: CASSPSGDRAYPRQPQHF; CDR3nt: TGTGCCAGTAGTCCCTCGGGGGACAGGGCATATCCCAGACAGCCCCAGCATTTT
d_gene: .; v_gene: TRBV19; j_gene: TRBJ1-1; abundance: .; CDR3aa: CASSILQGEAFF; CDR3nt: TGTGCCAGTAGTATTCTTCAGGGTGAAGCTTTCTTT
d_gene: .; v_gene: TRBV20-1; j_gene: TRBJ2-3; abundance: .; CDR3aa: CSASKYTDTQYF; CDR3nt: TGCAGTGCTAGTAAATACACAGATACGCAGTATTTT
d_gene: TRBD1; v_gene: TRBV5-6; j_gene: TRBJ1-5; abundance: .; CDR3aa: CASGRWGDRVNQPQHF; CDR3nt: TGTGCCAGCGGACGATGGGGGGACAGGGTTAATCAGCCCCAGCATTTT
d_gene: .; v_gene: TRBV7-9; j_gene: TRBJ2-2; abundance: .; CDR3aa: CASSSSQRTGELFF; CDR3nt: TGTGCCAGCAGCTCGAGCCAGCGCACCGGGGAGCTGTTTTTT
d_gene: TRBD2; v_gene: TRBV6-6; j_gene: TRBJ2-7; abundance: .; CDR3aa: CASSSPGGVAANKHPYEQYF; CDR3nt: TGTGCCAGCAGCTCTCCCGGGGGGGTAGCGGCCAATAAACACCCCTACGAGCAGTACTTC
d_gene: .; v_gene: TRBV19; j_gene: TRBJ2-1; abundance: .; CDR3aa: CASSIAAGSNEQFF; CDR3nt: TGTGCCAGTAGTATTGCGGCGGGAAGCAATGAGCAGTTCTTC
d_gene: TRBD2; v_gene: TRBV2; j_gene: TRBJ2-1; abundance: .; CDR3aa: CATFLSGSFSNEQFF; CDR3nt: TGTGCCACATTCCTAAGCGGGAGTTTCTCCAATGAGCAGTTCTTC
d_gene: .; v_gene: TRBV11-2; j_gene: TRBJ1-1; abundance: few; CDR3aa: CASSVPGRGKTEAFF; CDR3nt: TGTGCCAGCAGCGTCCCGGGACGGGGGAAGACTGAAGCTTTCTTT
d_gene: TRBD1; v_gene: TRBV29-1; j_gene: TRBJ1-6; abundance: .; CDR3aa: CSVRDSPYNSPLHF; CDR3nt: TGCAGCGTTCGGGACAGCCCTTATAATTCACCCCTCCACTTT
d_gene: TRBD1; v_gene: TRBV5-4; j_gene: TRBJ2-7; abundance: .; CDR3aa: CASSRNRGNGAYEQYF; CDR3nt: TGTGCCAGCAGCCGTAACAGGGGCAACGGGGCTTACGAGCAGTACTTC
d_gene: TRBD1; v_gene: TRBV6-5; j_gene: TRBJ2-1; abundance: .; CDR3aa: CATKRQGNEQFF; CDR3nt: TGTGCCACCAAGAGACAGGGGAATGAGCAGTTCTTC
d_gene: .; v_gene: TRBV11-3; j_gene: TRBJ1-1; abundance: .; CDR3aa: CASSLGSGTEAFF; CDR3nt: TGTGCCAGCAGCTTAGGTTCGGGAACTGAAGCTTTCTTT
d_gene: TRBD2; v_gene: TRBV4-1; j_gene: TRBJ2-1; abundance: .; CDR3aa: CASSLFGAGGFSSSYNEQFF; CDR3nt: TGCGCCAGCAGCCTTTTCGGGGCGGGGGGCTTCTCGAGCTCCTACAATGAGCAGTTCTTC
d_gene: .; v_gene: TRBV7-9; j_gene: TRBJ1-4; abundance: .; CDR3aa: CASSLGQSNEKLFF; CDR3nt: TGTGCCAGCAGCTTAGGACAGTCAAATGAAAAACTGTTTTTT
d_gene: TRBD2; v_gene: TRBV5-1; j_gene: TRBJ2-1; abundance: .; CDR3aa: CASSSRLAGDQGEQFF; CDR3nt: TGCGCCAGCAGCTCCCGACTAGCGGGAGACCAGGGGGAGCAGTTCTTC
d_gene: .; v_gene: TRBV10-3; j_gene: TRBJ2-3; abundance: .; CDR3aa: CAISQQGSTDTQYF; CDR3nt: TGTGCCATCAGCCAACAGGGCAGCACAGATACGCAGTATTTT
d_gene: TRBD2; v_gene: TRBV2; j_gene: TRBJ2-7; abundance: .; CDR3aa: CASTRTSGNYEQYF; CDR3nt: TGTGCCAGTACTCGGACTAGCGGGAACTACGAGCAGTACTTC
d_gene: .; v_gene: TRBV28; j_gene: TRBJ2-1; abundance: .; CDR3aa: CASSFLHEQFF; CDR3nt: TGTGCCAGCAGTTTCCTTCATGAGCAGTTCTTC
d_gene: .; v_gene: TRBV27; j_gene: TRBJ1-5; abundance: .; CDR3aa: CASSFVGVGNQPQHF; CDR3nt: TGTGCCAGCAGTTTCGTAGGGGTGGGCAATCAGCCCCAGCATTTT
d_gene: TRBD2; v_gene: TRBV15; j_gene: TRBJ2-1; abundance: .; CDR3aa: CATSRDLASGSYNEQFF; CDR3nt: TGTGCCACCAGCAGAGATCTGGCTAGCGGCTCCTACAATGAGCAGTTCTTC
d_gene: .; v_gene: TRBV28; j_gene: TRBJ2-7; abundance: .; CDR3aa: CASSTLLANEQYF; CDR3nt: TGTGCCAGCAGTACCCTCCTAGCGAACGAGCAGTACTTC
d_gene: .; v_gene: TRBV7-8; j_gene: TRBJ2-1; abundance: .; CDR3aa: CASSPRWDSGNEQFF; CDR3nt: TGTGCCAGCAGCCCTAGGTGGGATAGCGGCAATGAGCAGTTCTTC
d_gene: .; v_gene: TRBV5-1; j_gene: TRBJ2-1; abundance: .; CDR3aa: CASSPDRAERAFF; CDR3nt: TGCGCCAGCAGCCCGGATAGAGCAGAGCGGGCCTTCTTC
d_gene: .; v_gene: TRBV28; j_gene: TRBJ1-1; abundance: .; CDR3aa: CASSEQRGGTEAFF; CDR3nt: TGTGCCAGCAGTGAACAAAGGGGAGGCACTGAAGCTTTCTTT
d_gene: .; v_gene: TRBV28; j_gene: TRBJ2-1; abundance: .; CDR3aa: CASSLFPPQGGSYNEQFF; CDR3nt: TGTGCCAGCAGTTTATTCCCCCCACAGGGTGGATCCTACAATGAGCAGTTCTTC
d_gene: .; v_gene: TRBV6-5; j_gene: TRBJ2-3; abundance: once; CDR3aa: CATNPSGTDTQYF; CDR3nt: TGTGCCACCAACCCTTCGGGCACAGATACGCAGTATTTT
d_gene: TRBD2; v_gene: TRBV10-1; j_gene: TRBJ2-5; abundance: .; CDR3aa: CASSEFPGLAQQETQYF; CDR3nt: TGCGCCAGCAGTGAGTTCCCGGGACTAGCGCAACAAGAGACCCAGTACTTC
d_gene: TRBD1; v_gene: TRBV4-2; j_gene: TRBJ1-2; abundance: few; CDR3aa: CASSQGGAQGADGYTF; CDR3nt: TGTGCCAGCAGCCAAGGAGGGGCACAGGGGGCAGATGGCTACACCTTC
d_gene: TRBD1; v_gene: TRBV5-1; j_gene: TRBJ1-2; abundance: .; CDR3aa: CASSQIGQANFYGYTF; CDR3nt: TGCGCCAGCAGCCAAATCGGACAGGCGAACTTTTATGGCTACACCTTC
d_gene: .; v_gene: TRBV5-4; j_gene: TRBJ2-7; abundance: .; CDR3aa: CASSWGGTGEGEQYF; CDR3nt: TGTGCCAGCAGCTGGGGTGGGACGGGAGAGGGTGAGCAGTACTTC
d_gene: .; v_gene: TRBV7-9; j_gene: TRBJ2-6; abundance: .; CDR3aa: CASSLARRGAGANVLTF; CDR3nt: TGTGCCAGCAGCTTAGCGCGTCGGGGGGCCGGGGCCAACGTCCTGACTTTC
d_gene: .; v_gene: TRBV19; j_gene: TRBJ2-3; abundance: .; CDR3aa: CASSYVGATDTQYF; CDR3nt: TGTGCCAGTAGTTATGTCGGAGCGACAGATACGCAGTATTTT
d_gene: .; v_gene: TRBV28; j_gene: TRBJ1-1; abundance: .; CDR3aa: CASSYRETGAFF; CDR3nt: TGTGCCAGCAGTTACCGGGAAACAGGGGCTTTCTTT
d_gene: TRBD2; v_gene: TRBV10-3; j_gene: TRBJ2-7; abundance: .; CDR3aa: CAISGTSGSYEQYF; CDR3nt: TGTGCCATCTCCGGGACTAGCGGGTCCTACGAGCAGTACTTC
d_gene: .; v_gene: TRBV6-5; j_gene: TRBJ2-2; abundance: .; CDR3aa: CASSLVGDFTGELFF; CDR3nt: TGTGCCAGCAGTTTGGTGGGAGATTTTACCGGGGAGCTGTTTTTT
d_gene: .; v_gene: TRBV5-1; j_gene: TRBJ1-2; abundance: .; CDR3aa: CASSLPDNYGYTF; CDR3nt: TGCGCCAGCAGCTTGCCAGATAACTATGGCTACACCTTC